These 30 T cell receptor beta chains originate from one sample sequenced in a study of blood T cell repertoires in COVID-19. Only in-frame clones appear in the TCRdb table, and some are missing; sequencing was by immunoSEQ multiplex PCR. The sample includes approximately 220,000 clones, around four fifths of them seen just once. Sequencing used peripheral blood. The receptors derive from a woman between 45 and 60 years old with acute or convalescent COVID-19.

The J gene is TRBJ2-5, the V gene TRBV5-4; 7 nucleotides agree with TRBD1. The CDR3 sequence is 15 residues long. V was pared by 4 bases and J by 4 bases, with 10 bases of the junction left unmatched. CDR1 and CDR2 (germline): SGHNT, YYREEE (reference sequence). CDR3 sequence reads: CASSLTGLNAETQYF. CDR3 sequence (DNA): TGTGCCAGCAGCCTGACAGGGTTGAACGCAGAGACCCAGTACTTC.

This clone appeared a few times. This sequence joins TRBV14 and TRBJ2-1, with TRBD1 identical over 8 bases. Unmatched junction bases numbered 7, after V lost 3 bases and J lost 12 bases. The length of the CDR3 is 13 residues. Germline lookup yields CDR1 SGHDN and CDR2 FVKESK. The CDR3 region has the DNA TGTGCCAGCAGCCATTCGGGCGGGACAGGGCAGTTCTTC. It codes for CASSHSGGTGQFF. Complete variable domain (other parts from reference TRBV14 and TRBJ2-1): EAGVTQFPSHSVIEKGQTVTLRCDPISGHDNLYWYRRVMGKEIKFLLHFVKESKQDESGMPNNRFLAERTGGTYSTLKVQPAELEDSGVYFCASSHSGGTGQFFGPGTRLTVL.

Here the CDR3 DNA reads TGCAGCGTGGGACAGCCGACTAGCGGCTCCTACGAGCAGTACTTC. Amino acids: CSVGQPTSGSYEQYF. The rearrangement joins TRBV29-1 to TRBJ2-7, with TRBD2 identical over 9 bases. CDR3 length: 15 amino acids. Germline CDR1 reads SQVTM; CDR2 reads ANQGSEA. Trimming at V came to 6 bases and at J to 0 bases, leaving 9 bases not matched to a gene.

This clone was seen only a few times. The V call is TRBV28, the J call TRBJ2-2, with D possibly TRBD1 on 5 matching bases. Germline lookup yields CDR1 MDHEN and CDR2 SYDVKM. Trimming took off 6 bases at V and 1 base at J, with 18 bases between the two ends. This CDR3 spans 17 amino acids. The CDR3, as DNA: TGTGCCAGCAGCCCCCAGCCCTTGACAGAGAACACCGGGGAGCTGTTTTTT. Its protein is CASSPQPLTENTGELFF.

J is TRBJ2-5 and V is TRBV2; 10 nucleotides line up with TRBD1. This CDR3 has 15 amino acids. J gave up 4 bases and V 8 bases, and 10 bases lay outside the gene matches. CDR1 is SNHLY, CDR2 FYNNEI, per germline. DNA for the CDR3: TGTGCCAGCCGGCGGGGGACAGGGGCTGGAGAGACCCAGTACTTC. As protein: CASRRGTGAGETQYF.

This chain connects TRBV6-1 to TRBJ2-3; D perhaps matches TRBD1 (6 bases). Germline CDR1 reads MNHNS; CDR2 reads SASEGT. The CDR3 sequence is 20 residues long. With 3 bases removed from V and 2 bases from J, the gap between germline ends came to 27 bases. CDR3 nucleotide sequence: TGTGCCAGCAGTGATCCCCACTTCTATACAGGGAAACCCCTCACAGATACGCAGTATTTT. This sequence encodes CASSDPHFYTGKPLTDTQYF.

The J gene is TRBJ2-3, the V gene TRBV12-5, with 13 bases matching TRBD2. The germline V gene encodes CDR1 LGHNT and CDR2 FRNRAP. V lost 1 base, J lost 3 bases, and 1 base stayed unmatched. The CDR3 is made up of 16 amino acids. The CDR3 region has the DNA TGTGCTAGTGGTTTGGGACTAGCGGGAGGAACAGATACGCAGTATTTT. As protein: CASGLGLAGGTDTQYF.

The V call is TRBV27, the J call TRBJ1-1; a weak D match, TRBD1 (5 bases). There are 16 residues in the CDR3. The V gene's germline CDR1 is MNHEY and CDR2 SMNVEV (reference sequence). The V and J ends lost 5 bases and 5 bases respectively, with 21 bases between them. CDR3 residues: CASSPLYLPGGTEAFF. The CDR3 DNA sequence: TGTGCCAGCAGTCCACTGTACCTTCCTGGGGGGACTGAAGCTTTCTTT.

The chain uses TRBV10-1 and TRBJ2-3; D is unclear. CDR3 length equals 13 residues. Trimming pared 0 bases from V and 4 bases from J, leaving 5 bases between. CDR1 is WNHNN and CDR2 is SYGVQD in the germline V gene (reference sequence). CDR3 region: CASSESPADTQYF. CDR3 nucleotides: TGCGCCAGCAGTGAGTCCCCGGCAGATACGCAGTATTTT.

The CDR3 coding sequence is TGTGCCAGCAGTCGACAGGGCGAGACTTTCTATGGCTACACCTTC. Translated: CASSRQGETFYGYTF. V and J are TRBV27 and TRBJ1-2, with 7 bases fitting TRBD1. The CDR3 spans 15 residues. The V gene's germline CDR1 is MNHEY and CDR2 SMNVEV (reference sequence). J was trimmed by 4 bases and V by 5 bases; bases with no gene match: 10.

On this clone itself: A far larger clone is a single base away, which makes a read error likely. Distinct nucleotide sequences in the sample also encode this CDR3. The gene calls are TRBV28 and TRBJ1-5, with 9 bases lining up with TRBD1. The CDR3 runs 14 residues. V lost 5 bases, J lost 2 bases, and 1 base stayed unmatched. CDR1 and CDR2 (germline): MDHEN, SYDVKM. The CDR3 reads CASSRTGGNQPQHF. The CDR3 region has the DNA TGTGCCAGCAGTCGGACAGGGGGCAATCAGCCCCAGCATTTT.

The V and J genes are TRBV6-1 and TRBJ2-5; 7 bases are a match to TRBD2. The CDR3 contains 14 residues. With 2 bases clipped from V and 11 bases from J, the junction kept 11 bases outside the gene matches. The germline CDR1 and CDR2 sequences are MNHNS and SASEGT. CDR3 nucleotides: TGTGCCAGCAGTGAAAGCCCGACTAGCAGACTTCAGTACTTC. It yields the protein CASSESPTSRLQYF.

The CDR3 here is CASSKRGQGNTGELFF. The CDR3 bases are TGTGCCAGCAGCAAAAGGGGACAGGGAAACACCGGGGAGCTGTTTTTT. The chain links TRBV21-1 to TRBJ2-2; the table's D call TRBD1 went unverified against the DNA. TRBV21-1 is reported as a pseudogene. The CDR3 runs to 16 residues.

The genes are TRBV6-5 and TRBJ2-1; D is unclear. Germline V gene lookup returns CDR1 MNHEY and CDR2 SVGAGI. This CDR3 has 14 amino acids. The CDR3 nucleotides are TGTGTCACCCTTCGGTATGGGCTCCACAATGAGCAGTTCTTC. Its translation: CVTLRYGLHNEQFF.

This rearrangement joins TRBV9 to TRBJ2-1, with D uncertain. This CDR3 is 14 amino acids long. V lost 0 bases to trimming and J lost 8 bases, with 12 bases between them. The germline CDR1 and CDR2 sequences are SGDLS and YYNGEE. The CDR3 spells CASSVEQGVDEQFF. DNA for the CDR3: TGTGCCAGCAGCGTAGAGCAAGGAGTCGATGAGCAGTTCTTC. The whole variable domain, filled in from reference TRBV9 and TRBJ2-1, reads DSGVTQTPKHLITATGQRVTLRCSPRSGDLSVYWYQQSLDQGLQFLIQYYNGEERAKGNILERFSAQQFPDLHSELNLSSLELGDSALYFCASSVEQGVDEQFFGPGTRLTVL.

As regards this clone: Its ends do not fully match the called genes, so a read error is possible. V is TRBV24-1 and J is TRBJ2-7, with TRBD2 matching over 7 bases. Germline V gene sequence: CDR1 KGHDR, CDR2 SFDVKD. The CDR3 loop spans 12 amino acids. The CDR3, as DNA: TGTGCCACCAGTGATCGGGAGGACGGGGATGACTTC. Amino acid sequence: CATSDREDGDDF.

This clone has only one observation. The rearrangement joins TRBV7-2 to TRBJ2-7; 13 nucleotides match TRBD2. From germline, CDR1 is SGHTA and CDR2 FQGNSA. CDR3 size: 19 residues. J was trimmed by 5 bases and V by 0 bases; bases with no gene match: 13. CDR3 residues: CASSLAQGLAGTLGNEQYF. CDR3 nucleotide sequence: TGTGCCAGCAGCTTAGCGCAGGGACTAGCGGGAACTTTAGGTAACGAGCAGTACTTC.

This chain links TRBV9 with TRBJ2-7; no clear D gene. The CDR3 consists of 13 residues. With 2 bases removed from V and 0 bases from J, the gap between germline ends came to 6 bases. Germline V gene sequence: CDR1 SGDLS, CDR2 YYNGEE. The CDR3, as DNA: TGTGCCAGCAGCGTGGCCATCTCCTACGAGCAGTACTTC. Protein product: CASSVAISYEQYF.

V is TRBV6-2 or TRBV6-3 and J is TRBJ2-1, with TRBD2 matching 7 bases. The germline CDR1 and CDR2 sequences are MNHEY and SVGEGT. The J segment lost 2 bases and the V segment lost 0 bases, leaving 13 bases of the junction unmatched. The CDR3 has 19 amino acids. The CDR3 DNA follows: TGTGCCAGCAGTTACTCGGTCGATGGTAGCGGGCTAGCCTACAATGAGCAGTTCTTC. Protein product: CASSYSVDGSGLAYNEQFF.

The gene calls are TRBV11-3 and TRBJ2-1; 9 bases line up with TRBD2. Germline trimming cut 5 bases from V and 5 bases from J; bases unmatched to any gene: 10. Looked up from germline, CDR1 is SGHNT and CDR2 is YENEEA. This CDR3 is 16 amino acids long. As DNA, the CDR3 is TGTGCCAGCAGCCCAAGGGCCGCTAGCGGGGACAATGAGCAGTTCTTC. As protein: CASSPRAASGDNEQFF.

This chain joins TRBV15 and TRBJ2-3; possibly TRBD2 for D (6 bases). Germline CDR1 reads LNHNV; CDR2 reads YYDKDF (reference sequence). The CDR3 consists of 17 residues. V was trimmed by 0 bases and J by 0 bases, leaving 13 bases between them. CDR3 nucleotide sequence: TGTGCCACCAGCAGAGATCAGACTAGTCCCAGCACAGATACGCAGTATTTT. Amino acids: CATSRDQTSPSTDTQYF.

V is TRBV7-6 and J is TRBJ2-7; possibly TRBD1 for D (6 bases). V lost 5 bases, J lost 1 base, and 21 bases lay in between. Germline V CDR1 and CDR2: SGHVS, FNYEAQ. The CDR3 loop spans 17 amino acids. In DNA form, the CDR3 reads TGTGCCAGCAGCCCGAGGGCAGGGGCCCACACTTCCTACGAGCAGTACTTC. As protein: CASSPRAGAHTSYEQYF.

The chain couples TRBV6-6 to TRBJ1-1; D might be TRBD1 (5 bases). The CDR3 runs to 15 residues. The V gene lost 2 bases and the J gene lost 1 base, with 11 bases spanning the gap. Germline CDR1 MNHNY, CDR2 SVGAGI (reference sequence). The CDR3 region has the DNA TGTGCCAGCAGTTACCCCCAGGGCGGGAACACTGAAGCTTTCTTT. As protein: CASSYPQGGNTEAFF.

The chain uses TRBV7-9 and TRBJ2-7; 7 bases are a match to TRBD1. Germline V gives CDR1 SEHNR, CDR2 FQNEAQ (reference sequence). The V and J ends lost 4 bases and 2 bases, in that order; junction bases with no gene match: 8. The CDR3 length is 15 residues. This CDR3 reads CASSSPGTEPYEQYF. In DNA, the CDR3 is TGTGCCAGCAGCTCCCCCGGGACAGAGCCCTACGAGCAGTACTTC.

The rearrangement joins TRBV10-3 to TRBJ2-5, with TRBD1 matching 10 bases. This CDR3 has 15 residues. V gave up 7 bases and J gave up 5 bases; unmatched junction bases: 10. Per germline, CDR1 ENHRY and CDR2 SYGVKD. The CDR3 is CAIKERQGAGETQYF. The CDR3 region has the DNA TGTGCCATCAAAGAAAGACAGGGGGCAGGGGAGACCCAGTACTTC.

The genes are TRBV2 and TRBJ2-7, with 11 bases lining up with TRBD1. This CDR3 has 14 residues. With V trimmed by 9 bases and J by 0 bases, 4 bases remained unmatched. In germline, CDR1 is SNHLY, CDR2 FYNNEI. The CDR3 DNA sequence: TGTGCCAGTGGGGACAGGGGGAACTCCTACGAGCAGTACTTC. Its protein product is CASGDRGNSYEQYF.

The rearrangement joins TRBV7-9 to TRBJ2-7, with 7 positions matching TRBD2. This CDR3 is 14 amino acids long. Germline V gene data show CDR1 as SEHNR and CDR2 as FQNEAQ (reference sequence). V trimming: 5 bases; J trimming: 3 bases; junction bases outside the gene matches: 7. CDR3 in DNA: TGTGCCAGCAGCCCTAGCGGCCCGATCTACGAGCAGTACTTC. This encodes CASSPSGPIYEQYF.

The chain employs TRBV19 and TRBJ2-1, with TRBD1 matching 7 bases. The CDR3 extends over 15 amino acids. Germline values: CDR1 LNHDA, CDR2 SQIVND (reference sequence). Losses at the gene ends were 3 bases for V and 0 bases for J; bases not matched to a gene: 2. The CDR3 sequence: CASSMDRSSYNEQFF. In nucleotides, the CDR3 is TGTGCCAGTAGTATGGACAGGAGCTCCTACAATGAGCAGTTCTTC.

V gene TRBV7-6 combines with J gene TRBJ1-2; D is unresolved. The CDR3 has 16 residues. The V end was cut by 0 bases, the J end by 0 bases, with 11 bases between. Germline V gene lookup returns CDR1 SGHVS and CDR2 FNYEAQ. CDR3 sequence (DNA): TGTGCCAGCAGCTTAGCCCCCACGGAGCCTAACTATGGCTACACCTTC. This gives the protein CASSLAPTEPNYGYTF.

This sequence joins TRBV2 and TRBJ1-5, with D uncertain. The V end lost 8 bases, the J end lost 5 bases, and 19 bases lay between the germline ends. Germline loops: CDR1 SNHLY, CDR2 FYNNEI. The CDR3 is 15 residues long. In DNA form, the CDR3 reads TGTGCCAGCCGGGGTGTAGTGGACGGAGATCAGCCCCAGCATTTT. Amino acids: CASRGVVDGDQPQHF.